Below, one T cell receptor beta chain is given with its context. In the original processing: Using reference gene primer amplification, nucleated cell counts were estimated. Sequencing was performed with immunoSEQ multiplex PCR; in TCRdb, only in-frame clones are kept and a portion is missing. V, J and clone size are taken as reported in that table, and D and trimming were inferred from the DNA itself. The sample lists 150,000 to 200,000 clones; around 86% were seen once. The sample belongs to a study of blood T cell repertoires in COVID-19. Study background: The origin of the acute and convalescent COVID-19 samples was the United States, Italy and Spain. Nucleic acid was either cDNA or gDNA, and it came from T cells, B-cell-depleted T cells, or PBMCs.

This CDR3 has 12 residues. Germline CDR1 reads MDHEN; CDR2 reads SYDVKM. The ends lost 9 bases at V and 7 bases at J; junction bases unmatched: 6. The chain joins TRBV28 to TRBJ1-2; TRBD1 matches at 9 bases. The clonotype originates from an elderly woman in a cohort sampled during active or convalescent COVID-19. Sequencing was carried out using peripheral blood. CDR3 nucleotides: TGTGCCAGTGGACAGGGGAACATTGGCTACACCTTC. Amino acids: CASGQGNIGYTF.